The following is a TCR beta chain sequence with its context. All enrollees were about 18 to 90 years old and from roughly 26 US areas. Assignments of participants to cohorts depended upon their own reported clinical history. The data derive from a study of blood T cell repertoires in COVID-19. Study as a whole: T cells, B-cell-depleted T cells, or PBMCs provided the cDNA or gDNA that served as material.

The germline V gene encodes CDR1 SGHAT and CDR2 FQDESV (reference sequence). The CDR3 loop spans 15 amino acids. V was pared by 1 base and J by 0 bases, with 8 bases between. Study processing details: Using reference gene primer amplification, nucleated cell counts were estimated. The method was immunoSEQ multiplex PCR; TCRdb's version includes in-frame clones alone and lacks a portion of them. V, J and clone size are taken as reported in that table, and D and trimming were inferred from the DNA itself. The sample yields approximately 230,000 clones, around 84% seen once. Specimen: PBMCs or T cells enriched from blood (not recorded which). The sequence was obtained from a man aged 40-49 years who had recovered from COVID-19. J is TRBJ2-3 and V is TRBV11-1; D is possibly TRBD2 (6 bases). Written as DNA, the CDR3 is TGTGCCAGCAGCTTAGGGGGACTTAGCACAGATACGCAGTATTTT. Translation: CASSLGGLSTDTQYF. Using reference TRBV11-1 and TRBJ2-3 for the parts outside the CDR3, the full variable domain is EAEVAQSPRYKITEKSQAVAFWCDPISGHATLYWYRQILGQGPELLVQFQDESVVDDSQLPKDRFSAERLKGVDSTLKIQPAELGDSAMYLCASSLGGLSTDTQYFGPGTRLTVL.